The rows below give T cell receptor beta chains drawn from one sample of a study of Ad26.COV2.S vaccination and SARS-CoV-2 variants. Using immunoSEQ multiplex PCR, the repertoire was profiled, and TCRdb retains in-frame clones only, with some absent. The table shows 300,000 to 400,000 clones, with about 90% occurring only once. The sample in question was peripheral blood, obtained in a trial of Ad26.COV2.S vaccine versus placebo. All receptors derive from a person aged 18-65 years who received the Ad26.COV2.S COVID-19 vaccine or a placebo. Both conserved end residues are part of each CDR3. The order of the fields is V gene, D gene, clone size, J gene, CDR3 DNA, CDR3 protein. The D gene is left open where the match is weak. Rows may omit the clone size; those that give it use once, few, many or a size class.

TRBV7-6	TRBD2	NA	TRBJ2-3	TGTGCCAGCAGCTTAGTACCGGGACTAGCCGGCACAGATACGCAGTATTTT	CASSLVPGLAGTDTQYF
TRBV5-1	NA	NA	TRBJ1-5	TGCGCCAGCAGCTTGGAGGGGACCCCCAATCAGCCCCAGCATTTT	CASSLEGTPNQPQHF
TRBV3-1/TRBV3-2	NA	NA	TRBJ1-6	TGTGCCAGCAGCCAAACGGGACCTTTCCTCCACTTT	CASSQTGPFLHF
TRBV11-2	NA	NA	TRBJ1-3	TGTGCCAGCAGCTTAGGTGTTGGATGGGGCGGAGGAACGGCCATATATTTT	CASSLGVGWGGGTAIYF
TRBV6-2/TRBV6-3	NA	NA	TRBJ2-5	TGTGCCAGCAGTTGGGCTGGTTCTTACGAGGAGACCCAGTACTTC	CASSWAGSYEETQYF
TRBV7-2	NA	NA	TRBJ2-3	TGTGCCAGCAGCTTACCTGGAAACCCGACAGATACGCAGTATTTT	CASSLPGNPTDTQYF
TRBV28	NA	NA	TRBJ2-5	TGTGCCAGCAGTTTCTCACACCAGGGGGGGTTGGACTTC	CASSFSHQGGLDF
TRBV7-2	NA	NA	TRBJ2-3	TGTGCCAGCAGCTTATATGCCGTCCGCGGGGTGACAGATACGCAGTATTTT	CASSLYAVRGVTDTQYF
TRBV27	TRBD2	NA	TRBJ2-2	TGTGCCAGCAGTTTTCGGACTAGCGGTTTCACCGGGGAGCTGTTTTTT	CASSFRTSGFTGELFF
TRBV2	NA	NA	TRBJ1-5	TGTGCCAGCAGTGCTGTTGGGGGCGACGGGCAGCCCCAGCATTTT	CASSAVGGDGQPQHF
TRBV6-2/TRBV6-3	NA	NA	TRBJ2-7	TGTGCCAGCAGTCCCCTAGGAGGGATAACCTCCTACGAGCAGTACTTC	CASSPLGGITSYEQYF
TRBV4-1	TRBD1	few	TRBJ1-2	TGCGCCAGCAGCCACCCACTTCGGGACAGGGAGGGCTACACCTTC	CASSHPLRDREGYTF
TRBV6-5	TRBD1	NA	TRBJ2-3	TGTGCCAACTCCGTGGGGTCAGGGGGCGCAGATACGCAGTATTTT	CANSVGSGGADTQYF
TRBV5-1	NA	NA	TRBJ1-1	TGCGCCAGCAGCTTTATCGAGGACACTGAAGCTTTCTTT	CASSFIEDTEAFF
TRBV28	NA	NA	TRBJ2-5	TGTGCCAGCAGTATTACTCAGACCCAGTACTTC	CASSITQTQYF
TRBV5-5	TRBD1	NA	TRBJ1-1	TGTGCCAGCAGCTTTTGGCAGGGGGACACTGAAGCTTTCTTT	CASSFWQGDTEAFF
TRBV6-5	NA	NA	TRBJ1-5	TGTGCCAGCAGTACCGGTAGTGGCCTGCCCCAGCATTTT	CASSTGSGLPQHF
TRBV24-1	NA	NA	TRBJ2-2	TGTGCCACCAGTAGCCTCGGGGAGCTGTTTTTT	CATSSLGELFF
TRBV5-1	NA	NA	TRBJ2-1	TGCGCCAGCAGCTTGGCCCGCAATGAGCAGTTCTTC	CASSLARNEQFF
TRBV27	NA	NA	TRBJ1-2	TGTGCCAGCAGACTCCAGTCCCTGGAAAGCTACACCTTC	CASRLQSLESYTF
TRBV18	NA	NA	TRBJ1-2	TGTGCCAGCTCACCACCGTCCCAGGGAAACTATGGCTACACCTTC	CASSPPSQGNYGYTF
TRBV29-1	NA	NA	TRBJ1-1	TGCAGCGTTGTCATCAGGGGTGGCACTGAAGCTTTCTTT	CSVVIRGGTEAFF
TRBV5-1	NA	NA	TRBJ1-2	TGCGCCAGCAGCCCCCCGGACAGCTATGGCTACACCTTC	CASSPPDSYGYTF
TRBV19	NA	NA	TRBJ1-1	TGTGCCAGTAGTATGAGGGGCACTGAAGCTTTCTTT	CASSMRGTEAFF
TRBV11-2	NA	NA	TRBJ2-1	TGTGCCAGCAGCCACCTAGCTTCAGGCACCTACAATGAGCAGTTCTTC	CASSHLASGTYNEQFF
TRBV3-1/TRBV3-2	NA	NA	TRBJ1-2	TGTGCCAGCAGCCAAGGGAATAGAGAGACAGATTGGCTCTCTAACTATGGCTACACCTTC	CASSQGNRETDWLSNYGYTF
TRBV18	NA	NA	TRBJ1-2	TGTGCCAGCTCACCACGAAGGGGGGATCCCGGGGATGGCTACACCTTC	CASSPRRGDPGDGYTF
TRBV15	NA	NA	TRBJ1-5	TGTGCCACCAGCAGGGGAGGCGGGCAGGGAGGACAGCCCCAGCATTTT	CATSRGGGQGGQPQHF
TRBV24-1	TRBD2	NA	TRBJ2-5	TGTGCCACCAGTGTATCCGCGGGAGGTAAAGAGACCCAGTACTTC	CATSVSAGGKETQYF
TRBV7-2	TRBD1	many	TRBJ1-4	TGTGCCAGCAGCTCCCCCGGGACAGGGCGGGGACTGTTTTTT	CASSSPGTGRGLFF
TRBV9	NA	NA	TRBJ2-3	TGTGCCAGCAGCGTAGATTGGCGGCCAATAAGCACAGATACGCAGTATTTT	CASSVDWRPISTDTQYF
TRBV7-9	NA	NA	TRBJ2-5	TGTGCCAGCAGCGCCGGGGGCCGGGAGACCCAGTACTTC	CASSAGGRETQYF
TRBV19	NA	NA	TRBJ2-2	TGTGCCAGTAGTATTGGGATTAGCGGTTACACCGGGGAGCTGTTTTTT	CASSIGISGYTGELFF
TRBV4-1	TRBD2	NA	TRBJ2-1	TGCGCCAGCAGCCAAGTTAGCGGGGGGGGGAATGAGCAGTTCTTC	CASSQVSGGGNEQFF
TRBV4-3	NA	NA	TRBJ1-2	TGCGCCAGCAGCCAAGGAACGGGGAACTATGGCTACACCTTC	CASSQGTGNYGYTF
TRBV5-6	NA	NA	TRBJ1-3	TGTGCCAGCACCTCACCCACAGCGGAGGGGGGAAACACCATATATTTT	CASTSPTAEGGNTIYF
TRBV11-3	NA	NA	TRBJ1-1	TGTGCCAGCAGCTTAGATTTTCGGGGTCTGGGCCGACAAGCTGCTTTCTTT	CASSLDFRGLGRQAAFF
TRBV20-1	TRBD2	few	TRBJ2-1	TGCAGTGCTAGTTGGTCTAGCGGAAACAATGAGCAGTTCTTC	CSASWSSGNNEQFF
TRBV6-5	NA	NA	TRBJ1-1	TGTGCCAGCAGTTACACCCCCTGGGGCACTGAAGCTTTCTTT	CASSYTPWGTEAFF
TRBV19	NA	NA	TRBJ2-7	TGTGCCAGTAGTAATGGAAACTCTTACGAGCAGTACTTC	CASSNGNSYEQYF
TRBV4-3	NA	NA	TRBJ2-1	TGCGCCAGCAGCCTCCGGTGGAGGGGGGGTAGTGAGCAGTTCTTC	CASSLRWRGGSEQFF
TRBV9	NA	NA	TRBJ1-2	TGTGCCAGCAGCGTAGGGGACCAAATTCAAGGGCCTGGCTACACCTTC	CASSVGDQIQGPGYTF
TRBV4-1	TRBD1	few	TRBJ1-4	TGCGCCAGCAGCCCGCCGGGACAGGGGTTCGGAAAACTGTTTTTT	CASSPPGQGFGKLFF
TRBV12-3/TRBV12-4	TRBD2	NA	TRBJ2-3	TGTGCCAGCGGGACTAGCGACACAGATACGCAGTATTTT	CASGTSDTDTQYF
TRBV4-1	NA	NA	TRBJ2-5	TGCGCCAGCAGCCAAGCCCCCTCGGGAGCAGACCAAGAGACCCAGTACTTC	CASSQAPSGADQETQYF
TRBV10-3	NA	NA	TRBJ2-3	TGTGCCATCAGTGACGAGGCGGGGCCGCAGTATTTT	CAISDEAGPQYF
TRBV27	NA	NA	TRBJ1-2	TGTGCCAGCAGTCTCGGGGGTACCTATGGCTACACCTTC	CASSLGGTYGYTF
TRBV4-3	TRBD1	NA	TRBJ2-1	TGCGCCAGCAGCCAAGATTTCGCCCCGGGACAGGGTGTCGATGAGCAGTTCTTC	CASSQDFAPGQGVDEQFF
TRBV20-1	NA	NA	TRBJ2-7	TGCAGTGCTAGTAATCTTCGGGCACCCGAAATTTCCTACGAGCAGTACTTC	CSASNLRAPEISYEQYF
TRBV24-1	NA	NA	TRBJ2-1	TGTGCCACCAGACCTAGTTCGGGTAGCTACAATGAGCAGTTCTTC	CATRPSSGSYNEQFF
TRBV12-3/TRBV12-4	NA	NA	TRBJ2-7	TGTGCCAGCAGTTGGGACCTCTACGAGCAGTACTTC	CASSWDLYEQYF
TRBV28	NA	NA	TRBJ1-5	TGTGCCAGCAGTTTATTAGGTCCGGGGTTTCAGCCCCAGCATTTT	CASSLLGPGFQPQHF
TRBV19	NA	NA	TRBJ2-1	TGTGCCAGTAGTAGAAGGCAGGAGACCTACAATGAGCAGTTCTTC	CASSRRQETYNEQFF